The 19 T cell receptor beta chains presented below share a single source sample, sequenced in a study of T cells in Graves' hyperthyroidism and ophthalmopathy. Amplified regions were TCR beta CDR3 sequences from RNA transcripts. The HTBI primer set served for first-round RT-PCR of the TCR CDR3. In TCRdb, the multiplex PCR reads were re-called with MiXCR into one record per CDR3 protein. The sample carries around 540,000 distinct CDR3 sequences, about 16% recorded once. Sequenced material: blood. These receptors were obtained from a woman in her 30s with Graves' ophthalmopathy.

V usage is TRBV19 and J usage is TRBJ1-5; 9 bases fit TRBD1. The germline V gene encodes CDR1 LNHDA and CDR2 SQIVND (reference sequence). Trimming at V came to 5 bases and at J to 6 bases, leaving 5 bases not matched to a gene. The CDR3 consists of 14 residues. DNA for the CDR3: TGTGCCAGTAGTGCCGGGACAGGGTTTCAGCCCCAGCATTTT. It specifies CASSAGTGFQPQHF.

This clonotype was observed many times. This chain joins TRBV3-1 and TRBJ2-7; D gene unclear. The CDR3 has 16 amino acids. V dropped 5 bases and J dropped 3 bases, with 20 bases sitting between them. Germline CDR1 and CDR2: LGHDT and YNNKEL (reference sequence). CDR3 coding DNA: TGTGCCAGCAGCTCCTTTACCAAGGTGCCAAACTACGAGCAGTACTTC. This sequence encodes CASSSFTKVPNYEQYF.

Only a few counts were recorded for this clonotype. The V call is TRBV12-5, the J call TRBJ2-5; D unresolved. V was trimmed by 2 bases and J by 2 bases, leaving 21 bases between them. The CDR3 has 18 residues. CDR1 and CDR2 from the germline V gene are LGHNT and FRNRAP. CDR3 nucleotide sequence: TGTGCTAGTGGTTTGAAACAGACGATTTACATTAGACAAGAGACCCAGTACTTC. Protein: CASGLKQTIYIRQETQYF.

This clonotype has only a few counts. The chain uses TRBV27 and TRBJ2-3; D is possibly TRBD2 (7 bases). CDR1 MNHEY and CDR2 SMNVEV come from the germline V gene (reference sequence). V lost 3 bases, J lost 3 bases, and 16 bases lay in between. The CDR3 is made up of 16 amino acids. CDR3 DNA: TGTGCCAGCAGTTTCTCGGGGGGCAGAAGTACAGATACGCAGTATTTT. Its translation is CASSFSGGRSTDTQYF.

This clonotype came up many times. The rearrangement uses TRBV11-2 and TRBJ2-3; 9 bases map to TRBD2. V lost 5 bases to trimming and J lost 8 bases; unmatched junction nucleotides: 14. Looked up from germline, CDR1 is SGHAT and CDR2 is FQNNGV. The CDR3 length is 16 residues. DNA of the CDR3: TGTGCCAGCAGCCTTTCTCCGGGACTAGCCGGACGTACGCAGTATTTT. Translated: CASSLSPGLAGRTQYF.

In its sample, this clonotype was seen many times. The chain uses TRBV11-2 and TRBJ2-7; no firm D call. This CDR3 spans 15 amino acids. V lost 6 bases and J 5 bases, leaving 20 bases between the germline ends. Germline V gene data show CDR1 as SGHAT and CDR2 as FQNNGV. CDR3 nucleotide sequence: TGTGCCAGCAGTTCCAATCCGGATCCTAGAAACGAGCAGTACTTC. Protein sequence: CASSSNPDPRNEQYF.

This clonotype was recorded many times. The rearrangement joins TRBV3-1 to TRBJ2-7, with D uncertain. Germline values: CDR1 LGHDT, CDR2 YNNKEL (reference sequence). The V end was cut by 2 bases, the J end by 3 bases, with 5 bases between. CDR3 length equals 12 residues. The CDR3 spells CASSQTFYEQYF. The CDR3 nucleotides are TGTGCCAGCAGCCAAACATTCTACGAGCAGTACTTC.

In DNA form, the CDR3 reads TGCAGCGTCACACGTCCACATGGGGGCTACACCTTC. Its protein product is CSVTRPHGGYTF. The chain couples TRBV29-1 to TRBJ1-2, with D unresolved. Trimming took 6 bases from V and 8 from J, leaving 16 bases between them. The CDR3 has 12 residues. Germline V gives CDR1 SQVTM, CDR2 ANQGSEA.

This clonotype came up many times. CDR3 region: CSASGVGSYNEQFF. The CDR3 DNA reads TGCAGTGCTAGCGGCGTTGGCTCCTACAATGAGCAGTTCTTC. The gene calls are TRBV20-1 and TRBJ2-1, with D hard to call. Trimming cost V 3 bases and J 0 bases, with 9 bases left between them. The CDR3 consists of 14 residues. CDR1 is DFQATT and CDR2 is SNEGSKA in the germline V gene (reference sequence).

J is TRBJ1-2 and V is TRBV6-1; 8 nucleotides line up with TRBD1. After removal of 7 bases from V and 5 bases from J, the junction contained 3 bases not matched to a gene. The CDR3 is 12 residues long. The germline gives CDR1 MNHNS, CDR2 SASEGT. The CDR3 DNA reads TGTGCCAGCAAGGACAGGGCTTATGGCTACACCTTC. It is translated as CASKDRAYGYTF.

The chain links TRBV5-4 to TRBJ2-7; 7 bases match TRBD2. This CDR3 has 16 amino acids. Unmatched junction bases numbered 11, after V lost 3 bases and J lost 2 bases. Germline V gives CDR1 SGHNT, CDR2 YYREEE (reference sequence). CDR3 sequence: CASSWDASGATYEQYF. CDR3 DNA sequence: TGTGCCAGCAGCTGGGATGCTAGCGGAGCTACCTACGAGCAGTACTTC.

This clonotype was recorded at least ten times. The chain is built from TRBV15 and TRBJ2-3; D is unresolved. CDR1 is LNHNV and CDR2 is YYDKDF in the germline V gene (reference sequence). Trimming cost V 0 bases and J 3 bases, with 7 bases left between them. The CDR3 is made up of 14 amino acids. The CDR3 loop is CATSRDLGTDTQYF. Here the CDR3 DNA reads TGTGCCACCAGCAGAGATCTGGGGACAGATACGCAGTATTTT.

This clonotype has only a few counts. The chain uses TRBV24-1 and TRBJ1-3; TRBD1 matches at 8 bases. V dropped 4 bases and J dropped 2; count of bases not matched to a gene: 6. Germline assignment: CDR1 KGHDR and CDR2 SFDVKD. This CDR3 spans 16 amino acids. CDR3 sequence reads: CATSDPGQGTGNTIYF. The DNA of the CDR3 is TGTGCCACCAGTGACCCCGGACAGGGCACTGGAAACACCATATATTTT.

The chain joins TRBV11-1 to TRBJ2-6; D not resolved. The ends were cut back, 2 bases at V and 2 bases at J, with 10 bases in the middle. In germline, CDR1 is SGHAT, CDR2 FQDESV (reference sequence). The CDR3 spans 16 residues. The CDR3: CASSLPRVAGANVLTF. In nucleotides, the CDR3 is TGTGCCAGCAGCTTACCCAGAGTCGCTGGGGCCAACGTCCTGACTTTC.

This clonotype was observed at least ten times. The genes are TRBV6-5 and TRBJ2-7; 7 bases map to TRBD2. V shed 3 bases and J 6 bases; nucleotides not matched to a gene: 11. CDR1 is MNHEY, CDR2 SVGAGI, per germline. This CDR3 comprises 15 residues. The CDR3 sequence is CASSYNPGWGGEQYF. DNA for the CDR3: TGTGCCAGCAGTTATAACCCGGGATGGGGGGGCGAGCAGTACTTC.

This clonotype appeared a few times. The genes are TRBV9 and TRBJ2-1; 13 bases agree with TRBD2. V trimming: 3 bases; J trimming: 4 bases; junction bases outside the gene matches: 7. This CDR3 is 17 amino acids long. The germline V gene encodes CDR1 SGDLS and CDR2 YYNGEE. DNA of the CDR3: TGTGCCAGCAGCGCGCACGGGACTAGCGGGAAGTACAATGAGCAGTTCTTC. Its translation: CASSAHGTSGKYNEQFF.

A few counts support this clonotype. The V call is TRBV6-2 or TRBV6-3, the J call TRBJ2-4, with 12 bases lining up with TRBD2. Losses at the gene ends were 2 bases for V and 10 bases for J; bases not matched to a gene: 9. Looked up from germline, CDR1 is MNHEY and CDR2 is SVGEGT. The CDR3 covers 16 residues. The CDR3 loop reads CASSYRSPSGRGIQYF. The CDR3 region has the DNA TGTGCCAGCAGTTACCGGTCGCCTAGCGGGAGGGGGATTCAGTACTTC.

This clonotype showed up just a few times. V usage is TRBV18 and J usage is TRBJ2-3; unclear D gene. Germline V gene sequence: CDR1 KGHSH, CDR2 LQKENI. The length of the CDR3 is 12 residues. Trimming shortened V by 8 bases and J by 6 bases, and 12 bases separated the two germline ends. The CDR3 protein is CASPRTPDTQYF. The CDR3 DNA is TGTGCCAGCCCTCGAACCCCTGATACGCAGTATTTT.

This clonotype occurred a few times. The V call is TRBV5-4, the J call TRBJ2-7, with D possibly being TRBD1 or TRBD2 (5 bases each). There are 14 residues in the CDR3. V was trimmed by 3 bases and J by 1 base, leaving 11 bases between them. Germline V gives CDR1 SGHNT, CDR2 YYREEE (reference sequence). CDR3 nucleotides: TGTGCCAGCAGCTGGGACGGTTCTTCCTACGAGCAGTACTTC. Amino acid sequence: CASSWDGSSYEQYF.